This T cell receptor (beta chain) was identified during a study of T-cell reconstitution after alpha-beta-depleted transplantation in children. This CDR3 contains 15 residues. CDR1 and CDR2 from the germline V gene are SGHTA and FQGNSA. The germline V and J ends were trimmed by 3 bases and 0 bases, with 9 bases remaining between them. It was with unique molecular identifiers that the TCRbeta library was prepared. Each CDR3 protein is one row after TCRdb ran MiXCR on the PCR reads. The data hold around 200,000 distinct CDR3 sequences, with under 9.5% observed a single time. Sequenced here: PBMCs from the stem cell graft donor, sampled from the stem cell graft. The chain uses TRBV7-2 and TRBJ2-1, with D uncertain. This clonotype was obtained from a human donor who donated a stem cell graft to a child with acute lymphoblastic leukemia. In DNA, the CDR3 is TGTGCCAGCAGCTTCCGTACGAGCTCCTACAATGAGCAGTTCTTC. Amino acid sequence: CASSFRTSSYNEQFF.